This T cell receptor (beta chain) was sequenced in a study of human T cells and chemical hapten exposure. Time point described: pre-sensitization, week 0. Specified treatment: therapeutic diphenylcyclopropenone sensitization with weekly scalp DPC. Alopecia patients deemed DPC-suitable, aged 18 to 70, excluding pregnancy. In germline, CDR1 is ENHRY, CDR2 SYGVKD. The length of the CDR3 is 16 residues. Trimming cost V 3 bases and J 1 base, with 14 bases left between them. A single record per CDR3 protein comes from TCRdb applying MiXCR to the RACE reads. The sample lists around 330,000 distinct CDR3 sequences, around 5.5% occurring once.

This TCR was recovered from a woman under 30 with alopecia areata. Some clones in this sample may be carry-over from other donors' samples. Sequences were derived from whole blood, sampled in connection with sensitization to the hapten diphenylcyclopropenone (DPC). This sequence joins TRBV10-3 and TRBJ2-3; possibly TRBD1 for D (6 bases). The CDR3 loop is CAISELDRIGTDTQYF. Written as DNA, the CDR3 is TGTGCCATCAGTGAATTGGACAGAATAGGCACAGATACGCAGTATTTT.